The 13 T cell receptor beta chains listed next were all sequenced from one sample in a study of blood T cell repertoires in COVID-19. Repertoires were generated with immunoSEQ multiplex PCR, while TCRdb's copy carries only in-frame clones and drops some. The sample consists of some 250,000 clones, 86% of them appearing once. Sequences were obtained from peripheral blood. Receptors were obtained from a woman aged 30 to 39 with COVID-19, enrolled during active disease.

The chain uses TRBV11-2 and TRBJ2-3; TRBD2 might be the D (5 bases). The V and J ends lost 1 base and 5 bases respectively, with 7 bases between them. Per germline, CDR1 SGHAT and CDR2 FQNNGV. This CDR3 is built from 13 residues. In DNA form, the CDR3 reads TGTGCCAGCAGCTTAGTCCGGGGAGATACGCAGTATTTT. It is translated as CASSLVRGDTQYF.

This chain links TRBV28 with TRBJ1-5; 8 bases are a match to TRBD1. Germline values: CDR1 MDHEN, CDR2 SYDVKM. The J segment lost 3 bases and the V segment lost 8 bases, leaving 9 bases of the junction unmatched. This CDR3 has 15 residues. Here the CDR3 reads CASGDPTGDNQPQHF. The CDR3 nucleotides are TGTGCCAGCGGAGACCCGACAGGGGACAATCAGCCCCAGCATTTT. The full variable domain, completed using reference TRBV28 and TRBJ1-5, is DVKVTQSSRYLVKRTGEKVFLECVQDMDHENMFWYRQDPGLGLRLIYFSYDVKMKEKGDIPEGYSVSREKKERFSLILESASTNQTSMYLCASGDPTGDNQPQHFGDGTRLSIL.

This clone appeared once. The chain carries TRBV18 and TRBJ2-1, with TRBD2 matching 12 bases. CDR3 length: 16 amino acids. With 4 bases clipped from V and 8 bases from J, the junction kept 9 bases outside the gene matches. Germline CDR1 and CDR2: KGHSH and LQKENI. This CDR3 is CASSRTWTSGADEQFF. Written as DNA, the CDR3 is TGTGCCAGCTCACGAACTTGGACTAGCGGGGCCGATGAGCAGTTCTTC.

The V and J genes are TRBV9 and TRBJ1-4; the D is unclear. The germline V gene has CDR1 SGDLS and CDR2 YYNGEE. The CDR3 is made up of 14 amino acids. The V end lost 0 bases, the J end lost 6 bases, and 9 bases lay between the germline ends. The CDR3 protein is CASSVGGGDEKLFF. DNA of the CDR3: TGTGCCAGCAGCGTAGGTGGAGGAGATGAAAAACTGTTTTTT.

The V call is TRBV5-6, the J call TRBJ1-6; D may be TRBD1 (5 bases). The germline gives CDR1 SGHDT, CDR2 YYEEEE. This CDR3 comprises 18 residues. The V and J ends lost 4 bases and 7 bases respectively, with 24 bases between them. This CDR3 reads CASSPPWSSQGLNSPLHF. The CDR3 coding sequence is TGTGCCAGCAGCCCCCCGTGGTCATCTCAGGGATTGAATTCACCCCTCCACTTT.

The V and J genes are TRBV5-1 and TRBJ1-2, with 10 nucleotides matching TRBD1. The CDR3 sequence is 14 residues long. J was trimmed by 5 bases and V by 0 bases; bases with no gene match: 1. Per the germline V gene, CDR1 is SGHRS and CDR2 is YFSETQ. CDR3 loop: CASSLEGQGYGYTF. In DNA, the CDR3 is TGCGCCAGCAGCTTGGAGGGACAGGGGTATGGCTACACCTTC.

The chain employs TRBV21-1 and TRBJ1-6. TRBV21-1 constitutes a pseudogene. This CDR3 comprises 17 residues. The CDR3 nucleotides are TGTGCCAGCAGCAGGGACCCCGGGGGGTCCTATAATTCACCCCTCCACTTT. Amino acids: CASSRDPGGSYNSPLHF.

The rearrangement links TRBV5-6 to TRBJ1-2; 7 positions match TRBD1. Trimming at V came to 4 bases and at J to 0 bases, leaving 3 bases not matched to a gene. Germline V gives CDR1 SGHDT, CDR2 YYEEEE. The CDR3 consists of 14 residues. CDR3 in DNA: TGTGCCAGCAGCCCAGGGGGGACTAACTATGGCTACACCTTC. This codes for CASSPGGTNYGYTF.

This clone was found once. This CDR3 reads CASSTGNYGYTF. In nucleotides, the CDR3 is TGTGCCAGCTCCACAGGGAACTATGGCTACACCTTC. V is TRBV11-2 and J is TRBJ1-2; D possibly corresponds to TRBD1 (6 bases). The V and J ends lost 8 bases and 2 bases respectively, with 9 bases between them. The CDR3 is 12 amino acids. CDR1 SGHAT and CDR2 FQNNGV come from the germline V gene.

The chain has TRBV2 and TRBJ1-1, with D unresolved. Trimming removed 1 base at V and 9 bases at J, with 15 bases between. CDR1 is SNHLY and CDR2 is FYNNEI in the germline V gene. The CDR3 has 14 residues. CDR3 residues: CASSEGAYSFKAFF. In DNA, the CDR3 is TGTGCCAGCAGTGAAGGGGCCTACTCCTTCAAAGCTTTCTTT.

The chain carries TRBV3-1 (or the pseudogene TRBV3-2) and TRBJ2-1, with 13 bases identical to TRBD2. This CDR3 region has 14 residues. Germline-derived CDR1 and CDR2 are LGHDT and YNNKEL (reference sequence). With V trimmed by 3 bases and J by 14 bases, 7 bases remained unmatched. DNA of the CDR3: TGTGCCAGCAGCCAGGGACTAGCGGGGTTTCGAGAGTTCTTC. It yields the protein CASSQGLAGFREFF.

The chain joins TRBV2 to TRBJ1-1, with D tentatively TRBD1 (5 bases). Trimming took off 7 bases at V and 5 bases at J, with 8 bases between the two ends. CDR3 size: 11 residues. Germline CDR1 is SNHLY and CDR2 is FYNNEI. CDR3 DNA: TGTGCCAGCAAGGCAGGGACTGAAGCTTTCTTT. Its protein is CASKAGTEAFF.

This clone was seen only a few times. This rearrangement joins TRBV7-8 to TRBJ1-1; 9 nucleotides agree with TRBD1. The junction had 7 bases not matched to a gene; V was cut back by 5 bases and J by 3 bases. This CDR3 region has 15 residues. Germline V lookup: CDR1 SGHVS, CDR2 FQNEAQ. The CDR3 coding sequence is TGTGCCAGCAGCCCACCAGGACAGGGGTACACTGAAGCTTTCTTT. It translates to CASSPPGQGYTEAFF.